A selection of T cell receptor beta chains follows, all from one sample in a study of T cell repertoires in cytomegalovirus infection. Using its own MiXCR run on the reads, TCRdb lists one record per CDR3 protein. The sample includes around 500,000 distinct CDR3 sequences, approximately 42% of them seen just once. These receptors have no identified antigens. Source: cultured PBMCs, taken from culture after CMV antigen stimulation. These TCRs come from a human donor in good health (CMV status not recorded). Some clones in this sample may be carry-over from other donors' samples. CDR3s include the opening cysteine and the closing phenylalanine or tryptophan. The order of the fields is CDR3 protein, D gene, V gene, J gene. A D gene is named only where the DNA matches it firmly.

CDR3: CASSFGGARTEKLFF
D: -
V: TRBV12-3/TRBV12-4
J: TRBJ1-4

CDR3: CASSRTPSMDYNEQFF
D: -
V: TRBV11-2
J: TRBJ2-1

CDR3: CASSFGQGGIGNTIYF
D: TRBD1
V: TRBV7-2
J: TRBJ1-3

CDR3: CSVDFSTGGNEQYF
D: TRBD1
V: TRBV29-1
J: TRBJ2-7

CDR3: CASSQDRTRAGDYTGELFF
D: -
V: TRBV4-1
J: TRBJ2-2

CDR3: CASSATDQETQYF
D: -
V: TRBV19
J: TRBJ2-5

CDR3: CASSPGQLDYGYTF
D: TRBD1
V: TRBV5-1
J: TRBJ1-2

CDR3: CASSQDIEGTTDTQYF
D: -
V: TRBV4-3
J: TRBJ2-3

CDR3: CASSLGSRTLKGKAFF
D: -
V: TRBV5-6
J: TRBJ1-1

CDR3: CASSLPSGGTDTQYF
D: TRBD2
V: TRBV28
J: TRBJ2-3

CDR3: CATGGHGANVLTF
D: -
V: TRBV24-1
J: TRBJ2-6

CDR3: CSARGSEGQVTEAFF
D: -
V: TRBV20-1
J: TRBJ1-1

CDR3: CASSQDKLYSPLHF
D: -
V: TRBV4-2
J: TRBJ1-6

CDR3: CASSFTNEKLFF
D: -
V: TRBV28
J: TRBJ1-4

CDR3: CASSLNRNQETQYF
D: -
V: TRBV7-2
J: TRBJ2-5

CDR3: CASSARSGIYYEQYF
D: -
V: TRBV2
J: TRBJ2-7

CDR3: CASSFQTSGRYNEQFF
D: TRBD2
V: TRBV7-6
J: TRBJ2-1

CDR3: CASSFPHSGRGSYNEQFF
D: -
V: TRBV7-2
J: TRBJ2-1

CDR3: CASSLAGPSPGELFF
D: -
V: TRBV7-6
J: TRBJ2-2

CDR3: CAISRTSDYNEQFF
D: TRBD2
V: TRBV10-3
J: TRBJ2-1

CDR3: CASSQDRGYVSYEQYF
D: -
V: TRBV4-3
J: TRBJ2-7

CDR3: CASSWTGSTGELFF
D: TRBD1
V: TRBV12-3/TRBV12-4
J: TRBJ2-2

CDR3: CASSPRTGHNYGYTF
D: TRBD1
V: TRBV5-3
J: TRBJ1-2

CDR3: CASSLEYYEQYF
D: -
V: TRBV7-8
J: TRBJ2-7

CDR3: CASSHLAPSFWAGLEAFF
D: -
V: TRBV4-3
J: TRBJ1-1

CDR3: CASSIGVVDEAFF
D: -
V: TRBV19
J: TRBJ1-1

CDR3: CSAPGQGDPYEQYF
D: TRBD1
V: TRBV20-1
J: TRBJ2-7

CDR3: CASSGSWANTEAFF
D: -
V: TRBV2
J: TRBJ1-1

CDR3: CASSSGLEETQYF
D: -
V: TRBV7-8
J: TRBJ2-5

CDR3: CASSYHTGGINEQYF
D: TRBD1
V: TRBV12-3/TRBV12-4
J: TRBJ2-7

CDR3: CASSPGATYRGTYEQYF
D: -
V: TRBV5-1
J: TRBJ2-7

CDR3: CASRSTGIALEAFF
D: TRBD1
V: TRBV11-2
J: TRBJ1-1